A selection of T cell receptor beta chains follows, all from one sample in a study of CD8+CD57+ T cells in acquired aplastic anemia. MiXCR, run by TCRdb on the reads, gives a single entry per CDR3 protein. The sample contains 200,000 to 250,000 distinct CDR3 sequences, roughly 57% of which appear only once. Sequencing was performed on sorted CD4+, CD8+, or CD8+CD57+ T cells (not recorded which) from PBMCs. The receptors here all came from a human donor in good health. Each CDR3 is given with its conserved first and last residue. A D gene is named only where the DNA matches it firmly. Clone size is stated in some rows and not others, as once, few, many or a class when expanded.

length,size,D,V,J,DNA,CDR3
12,-,-,TRBV2,TRBJ2-7,TGTGCCAGCAGTGATGACATCTACGAGCAGTACTTC,CASSDDIYEQYF
14,-,-,TRBV11-2,TRBJ1-1,TGTGCCAGCAGCCGGACCCGGGGGGGCACTGAAGCTTTCTTT,CASSRTRGGTEAFF
13,many,-,TRBV15,TRBJ1-1,TGTGCCACCAGGTATGACGGGACCACTGAAGCTTTCTTT,CATRYDGTTEAFF
14,-,-,TRBV9,TRBJ1-1,TGTGCCAGCAACCCGACAGGTGCGAACACTGAAGCTTTCTTT,CASNPTGANTEAFF
16,many,TRBD2,TRBV10-3,TRBJ2-1,TGTGCCATCAGCCCAACCGGGACTAGCGGACTCTATGAGCAGTTCTTC,CAISPTGTSGLYEQFF
13,once,-,TRBV7-6,TRBJ2-7,TGTGCCAGCAGCTTGGAAGGGATTCACGAGCAGTACTTC,CASSLEGIHEQYF
13,-,-,TRBV11-2,TRBJ2-7,TGTGCCAGCGGCACCTGGACCCACTACGAGCAGTACTTC,CASGTWTHYEQYF
13,-,-,TRBV19,TRBJ1-1,TGTGCCAGTAGCACGGAGCGCGACACTGAAGCTTTCTTT,CASSTERDTEAFF
16,many,TRBD1,TRBV6-6,TRBJ1-2,TGTGCCAGCAGTTACCCACGACAGGGGATGAACTATGGCTACACCTTC,CASSYPRQGMNYGYTF
16,-,-,TRBV6-5,TRBJ1-1,TGTGCCAGCAGTTACTCAAACCCCGGGACGGACACTGAAGCTTTCTTT,CASSYSNPGTDTEAFF
16,few,TRBD1,TRBV2,TRBJ1-2,TGTGCCAGCAGTTCTATGACAGGGGGCGCAGGAAATGGCTACACCTTC,CASSSMTGGAGNGYTF
17,many,-,TRBV4-2,TRBJ2-5,TGTGCCAGCAGCCACATCCGGGACGGCCGTTACCAAGAGACCCAGTACTTC,CASSHIRDGRYQETQYF
13,once,-,TRBV2,TRBJ1-1,TGTGCCAGCAGCGGAGAGATGGTCACTGAAGCTTTCTTT,CASSGEMVTEAFF
15,-,-,TRBV12-3/TRBV12-4,TRBJ1-3,TGTGCCAGCAGGGGGGGGGACAATTCTGGAAACACCATATATTTT,CASRGGDNSGNTIYF
15,many,TRBD1,TRBV6-2/TRBV6-3,TRBJ1-1,TGTGCCAGCAGTTACACCCCGGGACAGGGCACTGAAGCTTTCTTT,CASSYTPGQGTEAFF
12,few,-,TRBV4-1,TRBJ1-2,TGCGCCAGCAGCCAAGGATGGAGTGGCTACACCTTC,CASSQGWSGYTF
16,many,TRBD1,TRBV7-3,TRBJ1-1,TGTGCCAGCAGCTTAATAGGACCAGGGGGCGGCACTGAAGCTTTCTTT,CASSLIGPGGGTEAFF
17,-,TRBD2,TRBV5-5,TRBJ2-7,TGTGCCAGCAGCGTACCGGGACTAGCGGGAGAACTCTACGAGCAGTACTTC,CASSVPGLAGELYEQYF
15,-,-,TRBV6-2/TRBV6-3,TRBJ2-1,TGTGCCAGCAGACCTGACTCAAGCTCCTACAATGAGCAGTTCTTC,CASRPDSSSYNEQFF
15,-,-,TRBV9,TRBJ1-3,TGTGCCAGCAGCGCTAACCGGGATTTAGGAAACACCATATATTTT,CASSANRDLGNTIYF
12,-,-,TRBV9,TRBJ2-5,TGTGCCAGCACTGACAGCCAAGAGACCCAGTACTTC,CASTDSQETQYF
14,-,-,TRBV14,TRBJ2-7,TGTGCCAGCAGCCATTCCGGGACATTCTACGAGCAGTACTTC,CASSHSGTFYEQYF
13,many,-,TRBV19,TRBJ2-1,TGTGCCAGTTCAGGGGGGGGATACAATGAGCAGTTCTTC,CASSGGGYNEQFF
17,few,TRBD1,TRBV24-1,TRBJ2-2,TGTGCCACCAGCTTACAGGGGCCCGATTCCAAGATGGGGGAGCTGTTTTTT,CATSLQGPDSKMGELFF
15,-,-,TRBV2,TRBJ2-4,TGTGCCAGCAGCCGCGACGGGAACTCTGGAAACATTCAGTACTTC,CASSRDGNSGNIQYF
15,many,TRBD2,TRBV19,TRBJ2-7,TGTGCCAGTAGTGAGGAGCGACTAGCACCCTACGAGCAGTACTTC,CASSEERLAPYEQYF
15,-,-,TRBV7-9,TRBJ2-6,TGTGCCAGCAGCCCCCGGATCTCTGGGGCCAACGTCCTGACTTTC,CASSPRISGANVLTF
14,few,-,TRBV20-1,TRBJ2-7,TGCAGTGCTAGATCGGGGGACAACTCCTACGAGCAGTACTTC,CSARSGDNSYEQYF
13,-,-,TRBV7-3,TRBJ1-2,TGTGCCAGCAGCCCGTCTGCGGCTAATAGCTACACCTTC,CASSPSAANSYTF
14,-,-,TRBV2,TRBJ2-7,TGTGCCAGCAGTGTAGGGGCGGGGATCTACGAGCAGTACTTC,CASSVGAGIYEQYF
14,-,-,TRBV7-9,TRBJ2-7,TGTGCCAGCAGCGGATTGGAGACAGCGTACGAGCAGTACTTC,CASSGLETAYEQYF
15,many,-,TRBV7-6,TRBJ1-2,TGTGCCAGCAGTGGGGGCCGCCGAGCTAACTATGGCTACACCTTC,CASSGGRRANYGYTF
16,-,-,TRBV20-1,TRBJ2-7,TGCAGTGCTCGCCGGACAGGACTAGGCCCTTCCTACGAGCAGTACTTC,CSARRTGLGPSYEQYF
16,few,-,TRBV24-1,TRBJ2-1,TGTGCCACCAGTGATGCCGGACGGCCGCTCTACAATGAGCAGTTCTTC,CATSDAGRPLYNEQFF
11,once,-,TRBV20-1,TRBJ2-7,TGCAGCGCATCGCCAGGGGTCGAGCAGTGCTTC,CSASPGVEQCF
13,-,-,TRBV12-3/TRBV12-4,TRBJ2-7,TGTGCCAGCAGTTCCCAACAGGGATCCGAGCAGTACTTC,CASSSQQGSEQYF
15,-,-,TRBV29-1,TRBJ2-7,TGCAGCGTTTCCAAACCCGAGACAGACGCCTACGAGCAGTACTTC,CSVSKPETDAYEQYF
14,-,TRBD2,TRBV12-3/TRBV12-4,TRBJ2-1,TGTGCCAGCAGTCCACCGGGACTACGCAATGAGCAGTTCTTC,CASSPPGLRNEQFF
13,-,-,TRBV20-1,TRBJ2-1,TGCAGTGCTAGTGACGGGATCATCAATGAGCAGTTCTTC,CSASDGIINEQFF
14,many,-,TRBV9,TRBJ2-1,TGTGCCAGCAGCTCTTGGACAGAGAAGGATGAGCAGTTCTTC,CASSSWTEKDEQFF
13,-,TRBD1,TRBV19,TRBJ1-5,TGTGCCACCCAGGGACAGACGCGTCAGCCCCAGCATTTT,CATQGQTRQPQHF
15,few,-,TRBV5-8,TRBJ1-3,TGTGCCAGCAGCCAGGGGCAGACCGCTGGAAACACCATATATTTT,CASSQGQTAGNTIYF
13,-,-,TRBV11-3,TRBJ1-1,TGTGCCAGCAGCTTAAGGGAGGGTACTGAAGCTTTCTTT,CASSLREGTEAFF
11,-,-,TRBV12-3/TRBV12-4,TRBJ1-1,TGTGCCAGCAGTTTGCAGGGTACGGCTTTCTTT,CASSLQGTAFF
14,-,-,TRBV9,TRBJ2-7,TGTGCCAGCAGCGTAGGTCAGTTCTCCTACGAGCAGTACTTC,CASSVGQFSYEQYF
13,-,TRBD1,TRBV5-1,TRBJ2-5,TGCGCCAGCAGCCAGACAGGGCCAGAGACCCAGTACTTC,CASSQTGPETQYF
13,-,-,TRBV7-3,TRBJ1-1,TGTGCCAGCAGCTCACTCCCGGACACTGAAGCTTTCTTT,CASSSLPDTEAFF
11,once,-,TRBV20-1,TRBJ2-7,TGCAGTGCTCCAGACGAGTACGAGCAGTACTTC,CSAPDEYEQYF
17,many,-,TRBV14,TRBJ2-4,TGTGCCAGCAGCCCGATGGGGCAGAATATAGCCAAAAACATTCAGTACTTC,CASSPMGQNIAKNIQYF
16,-,TRBD1,TRBV6-6,TRBJ2-3,TGTGCCAGCAGTTACGGGACAGGGGGAAGGACAGATACGCAGTATTTT,CASSYGTGGRTDTQYF
17,-,TRBD2,TRBV9,TRBJ2-5,TGTGCCAGCAGCCCCGGGACTAGCGGGAGGTCGTGGGAGACCCAGTACTTC,CASSPGTSGRSWETQYF
14,many,-,TRBV7-2,TRBJ1-5,TGTGCCAGCAGCTTAGCGCAGGGCGATCAGCCCCAGCATTTT,CASSLAQGDQPQHF
16,-,TRBD1,TRBV5-1,TRBJ1-2,TGCGCCAGCAGCTTGGGACAGGGCGCACCTAGCTATGGCTACACCTTC,CASSLGQGAPSYGYTF